The text below deals with one T cell receptor beta chain. This clonotype was detected only once. Its target antigen remains unknown. Base-call qualities are not available, and no considerably larger clone is one nucleotide away. The sample belongs to a study of blood T cells in healthy people across ages (dated by TCRdb to between 2014 and 2017). About the study as a whole: In model experiments, template switching captured about one uniquely barcoded TCR beta cDNA molecule for every two T cells. Using deep sequencing normalized with unique cDNA molecular identifiers, the study measured how TCR beta repertoire diversity changes with age. The donors were divided into four age groups: young (average around 17 years), middle-aged (about 40), aged (62) and long-lived (82). To avoid experimental bias, donors of different ages were randomly spread across the sequencing lanes. For two donors (one aged 18 to 30 and one aged 80 or older), the study analyzed two additional independent replicas of 1 million unique cDNA reads from the same blood draw.

The library was produced with 5' RACE. The run used an Illumina HiSeq 2500. A second roughly 6 to 12 cycle PCR used a sample-barcoded 5' primer and a J-beta primer mix. A unique molecular identifier was introduced onto each TCR beta cDNA molecule by a template-switch 5' adaptor carrying 12 random nucleotides. Each sample yielded at least 3 million CDR3-containing paired-end reads. First-strand cDNA synthesis was performed from all RNA using the Mint cDNA synthesis kit, with priming by a TRBC-specific oligonucleotide. Following uracil-DNA glycosylase treatment, all cDNA underwent a first 18-cycle PCR with the universal primers M1SS and BC2_uni_R. On the authors' methods: For normalization, 1 million high-quality reads were randomly selected from each sample, with every read carrying a distinct molecular identifier. Reads sharing molecular identifiers were discarded rather than binned into consensus sequences. MiTCR, run with a Q25 quality threshold and the strictest error-elimination algorithm, handled CDR3 identification, clonotype clustering and error correction. A nonparametric unseen species model with Euler transformation was used to estimate a lower bound on total TCR beta diversity. The raw public reads went through TCRdb reprocessing: fastp at Q25, MiXCR clone calling, in-frame beta chains kept. Merged by CDR3 protein, the rows form single entries marked with the most common genes and DNA. It is TCRdb's table, rather than the study itself, that gives the V and J calls and clone size. Within this sample are 1,100,000 or so distinct CDR3 sequences, with under 55% of them counted one time only. The ten biggest clones cover under 20% of the sample.

The research as a whole found: Bulk unsorted PBMC profiling prevented conclusive comparison of naive and antigen-experienced compartments. Compared with the aged group, more naive CD4+ T cells, fewer expanded clones and increased TCR diversity were shown by the long-lived group, suggesting age selection. Total diversity estimates from one million sequenced T cells were considered lower bounds and underestimates. A strong correlation was found between observed TCR beta diversity and the percentage of naive T cells measured by flow cytometry. As age increased, observed TCR beta diversity per million T cells dropped in a roughly linear way, and a significant reduction was already evident by age roughly 40. Because the CMV infection status of the donors was unknown, age-related changes in expanded clonotypes may potentially have been confounded.

The donors were roughly 40 Caucasian individuals from Russia, aged roughly 6 to 100 years, who were systemically healthy. About 10 milliliters of peripheral blood were collected from each donor into EDTA-treated Vacutainer tubes. PBMCs were isolated by Ficoll-Paque density-gradient centrifugation, with at least 7 million obtained per sample. Trizol reagent was used to extract total RNA from PBMCs, with at least 5 micrograms per sample. Naive CD45RAhigh/CD27high T cell percentages were measured by flow cytometry on a PBMC aliquot from every donor. The receptor was derived from a woman aged 60-70 years in good health. Source material: blood.

The CDR3 has the sequence CASSLESVGGPKVNEQYF. The nucleotides are TGTGCCAGCAGCTTAGAATCAGTCGGGGGCCCAAAGGTGAATGAGCAGTACTTC. The rearrangement combines TRBV13 with TRBJ2-1, with the D call tentatively TRBD1 or TRBD2, each fitting 6 bases. The J call may be mistaken, given a closer DNA end match to TRBJ2-7. CDR1 PRHDT and CDR2 FYEKMQ were looked up in the germline V gene (reference sequence). The cysteine opens and the phenylalanine closes a CDR3 of 18 amino acids. The retained sequence is limited to the CDR3, 54 bases, with the frame set at the first base.